The rows below give T cell receptor beta chains drawn from one sample of a study of shared clonotypes between healthy human individuals. The assay was immunoSEQ multiplex PCR, and TCRdb's table has in-frame clones only and misses some. The sample has 2,100,000 or so clones, nearly 97% seen once. Material: naive CD4+ T cells sorted from blood. The source is a man aged 18 to 35 in good health. The CDR3 runs from the conserved cysteine through the conserved F or W. A D gene is named only where the DNA matches it firmly.

D,V,CDR3
.,TRBV5-6,CASSFGGGGADTQYF
.,TRBV28,CATQSRLGAEGQYF
TRBD1,TRBV7-2,CASSLAAGGEQPQHF
.,TRBV28,CASSSGLKTTMRQFF
TRBD2,TRBV7-2,CASSPGTSVWETQYF
TRBD2,TRBV10-3,CAIRAWGLADNTGELFF
TRBD1,TRBV2,CASSEHRGHQPQHF
.,TRBV2,CASSQTGVVGYTF
.,TRBV15,CATSRGEGAEAFF
TRBD1,TRBV9,CASSVGDRGPGNTIYF
.,TRBV28,CASSLRGGAYRTEAFF
TRBD1,TRBV5-1,CASSSGGTGGYEQYF
TRBD1,TRBV6-1,CASSAGGNTGELFF
TRBD2,TRBV9,CASSVAGGRTSTDTQYF
.,TRBV19,CASSISWSTDTQYF
TRBD1,TRBV6-5,CASSPGTGASPLHF
TRBD1,TRBV29-1,CSVEGTGKETQYF
.,TRBV6-6,CASSKEWGTEAFF
.,TRBV19,CASSIDHQRPLGTQYF
.,TRBV7-2,CASSLPTGRGTYNEQFF
TRBD1,TRBV5-4,CASSTGDRVSYGYTF
TRBD2,TRBV9,CASSAQRGGLETQYF
.,TRBV6-1,CASSPGGSGNTIYF
TRBD1,TRBV5-4,CASSPPGGQGVYEQYF
.,TRBV5-4,CASSQPLAGNEQFF